The clone carrying this T cell receptor (beta chain) showed up just a few times. Its target is unknown. The data were taken from a study of breast tumors, draining lymph nodes, adjacent tissues. Whole-study results and caveats: The lymph node origin of tumor T cells was framed as consistent with a hypothesis, not demonstrated. Tumor TCR diversity was below lymph nodes but above nontumor tissue.

TCRdb reprocessed the multiplex PCR reads with MiXCR, giving one entry per CDR3 protein. Here the sample spans 55,000 to 75,000 distinct CDR3 sequences, roughly 44% being singletons. Trimming at V came to 4 bases and at J to 0 bases, leaving 10 bases not matched to a gene. CDR1 is MNHNS and CDR2 is SASEGT in the germline V gene. The CDR3 is 18 amino acids. The chain joins TRBV6-1 to TRBJ1-5, with 9 bases that match TRBD1. Sequencing was done on a sample of breast tumor tissue. The receptor comes from a female donor with breast cancer. Some clones in this sample may be carry-over from other donors' samples. The CDR3 sequence is CASSADRGGDYSNQPQHF. The DNA of the CDR3 is TGTGCCAGCAGTGCCGACAGGGGGGGGGATTATAGCAATCAGCCCCAGCATTTT.